These 12 T cell receptor beta chains were sequenced from one sample in a study of CD8 T cells in Susac syndrome. When the RNA was reverse transcribed, random hexamers were used with an input of roughly 0.45 to 1 ug. From the immunoSEQ multiplex PCR reads, TCRdb called clonotypes with MiXCR, one entry per CDR3 protein. This table holds about 150,000 distinct CDR3 sequences, more than 90% found once. Sequenced sample: CD4+ T cells from PBMCs. Receptors originate from a human donor with Susac syndrome.

The chain uses TRBV20-1 and TRBJ2-3; TRBD2 matches 8 bases. V was pared by 6 bases and J by 4 bases, with 15 bases of the junction left unmatched. This CDR3 has 16 amino acids. Germline loops: CDR1 DFQATT, CDR2 SNEGSKA (reference sequence). DNA for the CDR3: TGCAGTGCAGCCTCTGTCGGGGGGGGAAGGGCAGATACGCAGTATTTT. Residues: CSAASVGGGRADTQYF.

The gene calls are TRBV9 and TRBJ2-7; 8 bases line up with TRBD2. The CDR3 length is 15 residues. The ends lost 2 bases at V and 2 bases at J; junction bases unmatched: 6. The germline gives CDR1 SGDLS, CDR2 YYNGEE. DNA for the CDR3: TGTGCCAGCAGCGTCGGGACTAGAGGCCCCTACGAGCAGTACTTC. It codes for CASSVGTRGPYEQYF.

The chain joins TRBV28 to TRBJ1-2; D gene uncertain. The V gene lost 8 bases and the J gene lost 4 bases, with 14 bases spanning the gap. The CDR3 is made up of 13 amino acids. CDR1 and CDR2 from the germline V gene are MDHEN and SYDVKM. The CDR3 spells CASLPGHGYGYTF. The CDR3 bases are TGTGCCAGCCTCCCTGGGCATGGCTATGGCTACACCTTC.

The rearrangement links TRBV12-3 or TRBV12-4 to TRBJ2-5, with TRBD2 identical over 7 bases. The CDR3 loop spans 14 amino acids. V gave up 4 bases and J gave up 4 bases; unmatched junction bases: 6. CDR3 protein: CASSSFGGGETQYF. CDR3 in DNA: TGTGCCAGCAGTTCCTTTGGGGGGGGAGAGACCCAGTACTTC.

In DNA, the CDR3 is TGTGCCAGCAAATTGCTAGCGGGTACCGATGAGCAGTTCTTC. It yields the protein CASKLLAGTDEQFF. V gene TRBV28 combines with J gene TRBJ2-1; 8 bases agree with TRBD2. From germline, CDR1 is MDHEN and CDR2 SYDVKM. Trimming took 7 bases from V and 8 from J; bases not matched to a gene: 10. The CDR3 is 14 amino acids.

The J gene is TRBJ2-1, the V gene TRBV5-1; 13 positions agree with TRBD2. Germline CDR1 reads SGHRS; CDR2 reads YFSETQ. This CDR3 has 16 amino acids. Trimming removed 2 bases from V and 6 bases from J; junction bases left unmatched: 5. CDR3 sequence (DNA): TGCGCCAGCAGCTTCGAGGGGACTAGCGGGATCAATGAGCAGTTCTTC. It codes for CASSFEGTSGINEQFF.

The chain uses TRBV3-1 and TRBJ1-1; D is undetermined. Trimming took 1 base from V and 10 from J, leaving 7 bases between them. The CDR3 is 11 residues long. Germline CDR1 is LGHDT and CDR2 is YNNKEL (reference sequence). The CDR3 sequence is CASSQAWTAFF. CDR3 nucleotide sequence: TGTGCCAGCAGCCAAGCTTGGACAGCTTTCTTT.

The chain couples TRBV29-1 to TRBJ2-2; 10 bases are shared with TRBD1. This CDR3 is 14 amino acids long. V was pared by 6 bases and J by 4 bases, with 5 bases of the junction left unmatched. Germline V CDR1 and CDR2: SQVTM, ANQGSEA. The DNA for the CDR3 is TGCAGCGTGGGGACAGGGGCGGGCACCGGGGAGCTGTTTTTT. It encodes CSVGTGAGTGELFF.

The gene calls are TRBV5-4 and TRBJ1-4; D is undetermined. Trimming took 2 bases from V and 4 from J, leaving 6 bases between them. Germline V CDR1 and CDR2: SGHNT, YYREEE (reference sequence). The CDR3 runs to 13 residues. The CDR3 DNA reads TGTGCCAGCAGCTTCGGCAATAATGAAAAACTGTTTTTT. It codes for CASSFGNNEKLFF.

The gene calls are TRBV24-1 and TRBJ2-3; D remains unclear. The CDR3 is made up of 13 amino acids. Trimming took off 3 bases at V and 0 bases at J, with 3 bases between the two ends. Looked up from germline, CDR1 is KGHDR and CDR2 is SFDVKD. The DNA for the CDR3 is TGTGCCACCAGTGATCCTAGCACAGATACGCAGTATTTT. Translating it yields CATSDPSTDTQYF.

The chain employs TRBV25-1 and TRBJ1-3; no clear D gene. Germline loops: CDR1 MGHDK, CDR2 SYGVNS. Trimming stripped 1 base from V and 3 bases from J, with 13 bases between. This CDR3 has 16 residues. The CDR3 region has the DNA TGTGCCAGCAGTGAATCTGGGTCCCGTGTTGGAAACACCATATATTTT. This encodes CASSESGSRVGNTIYF. Full variable domain (remainder filled in from reference TRBV25-1 and TRBJ1-3): EADIYQTPRYLVIGTGKKITLECSQTMGHDKMYWYQQDPGMELHLIHYSYGVNSTEKGDLSSESTVSRIRTEHFPLTLESARPSHTSQYLCASSESGSRVGNTIYFGEGSWLTVV.

The CDR3 DNA reads as TGCAGCGTTGCACAGGGGGCGAACGAGCAGTACTTC. Translation gives CSVAQGANEQYF. V is TRBV29-1 and J is TRBJ2-7, with 9 bases identical to TRBD1. With V trimmed by 4 bases and J by 5 bases, 3 bases remained unmatched. In germline, CDR1 is SQVTM, CDR2 ANQGSEA. This CDR3 spans 12 amino acids.